This TCR beta chain derives from a study of T cell changes during pregnancy in multiple sclerosis. Germline CDR1 is MNHEY and CDR2 is SVGAGI. The CDR3 is 14 residues long. V gave up 0 bases and J gave up 7 bases, with 10 bases separating them. The table came from immunoSEQ multiplex PCR; TCRdb's copy has only in-frame clones and leaves some out. The table has 100,000 or so clones, roughly 92% seen once. This chain joins TRBV6-5 and TRBJ2-1, with D tentatively TRBD2 (5 bases). The specimen was peripheral blood, collected after pregnancy. This TCR came from a female donor with multiple sclerosis, enrolled in a pregnancy study. The CDR3 DNA is TGTGCCAGCAGTTACTCGACCTCGGGGAATGAGCAGTTCTTC. Its protein product is CASSYSTSGNEQFF.